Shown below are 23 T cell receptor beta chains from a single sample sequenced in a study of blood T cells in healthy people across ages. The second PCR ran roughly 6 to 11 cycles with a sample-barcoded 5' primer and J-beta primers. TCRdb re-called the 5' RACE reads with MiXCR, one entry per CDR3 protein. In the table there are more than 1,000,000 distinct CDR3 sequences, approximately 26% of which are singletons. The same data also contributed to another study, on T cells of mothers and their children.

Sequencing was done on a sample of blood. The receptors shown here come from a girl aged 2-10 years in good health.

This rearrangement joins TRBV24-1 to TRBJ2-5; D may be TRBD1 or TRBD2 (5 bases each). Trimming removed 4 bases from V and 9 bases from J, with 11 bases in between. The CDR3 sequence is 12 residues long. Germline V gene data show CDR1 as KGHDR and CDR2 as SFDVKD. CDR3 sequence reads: CATSELLGAQYF. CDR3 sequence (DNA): TGTGCCACCAGTGAGCTCCTGGGGGCCCAGTACTTC.

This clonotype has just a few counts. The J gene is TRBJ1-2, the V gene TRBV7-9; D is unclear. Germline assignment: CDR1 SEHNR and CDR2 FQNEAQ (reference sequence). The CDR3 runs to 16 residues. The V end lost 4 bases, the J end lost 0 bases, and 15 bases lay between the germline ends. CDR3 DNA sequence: TGTGCCAGCAGCTCTGGACTTACGCTTACTAACTATGGCTACACCTTC. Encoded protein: CASSSGLTLTNYGYTF.

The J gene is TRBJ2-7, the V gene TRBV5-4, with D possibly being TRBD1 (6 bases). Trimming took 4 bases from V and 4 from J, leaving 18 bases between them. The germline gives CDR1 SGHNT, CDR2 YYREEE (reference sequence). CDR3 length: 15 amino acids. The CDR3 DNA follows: TGTGCCAGCAGCAGACCTGGGGACAACTTTTACGAGCAGTACTTC. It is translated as CASSRPGDNFYEQYF.

CDR3 in DNA: TGTGCCAGCAGACAGATAGGGCGAACAGATACGCAGTATTTT. Translated, it gives CASRQIGRTDTQYF. The gene calls are TRBV6-1 and TRBJ2-3; no firm D call. V was pared by 6 bases and J by 3 bases, with 13 bases between. Germline-derived CDR1 and CDR2 are MNHNS and SASEGT. CDR3 length: 14 amino acids.

The CDR3 nucleotides read TGTGCCAGCAGCGTAGCTCCAGGGGTATCCTATGGCTACACCTTC. This codes for CASSVAPGVSYGYTF. The chain carries TRBV9 and TRBJ1-2; tentatively, D is TRBD1 (6 bases). This CDR3 is 15 amino acids long. Germline V gene lookup returns CDR1 SGDLS and CDR2 YYNGEE. V was clipped by 0 bases and J by 4 bases, with 13 bases between them.

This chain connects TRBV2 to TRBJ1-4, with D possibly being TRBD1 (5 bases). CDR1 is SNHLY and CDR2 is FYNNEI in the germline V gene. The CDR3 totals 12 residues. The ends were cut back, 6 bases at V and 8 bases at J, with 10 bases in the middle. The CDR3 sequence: CASSRVDEKLFF. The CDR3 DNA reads TGTGCCAGCAGCAGGGTTGACGAAAAACTGTTTTTT.

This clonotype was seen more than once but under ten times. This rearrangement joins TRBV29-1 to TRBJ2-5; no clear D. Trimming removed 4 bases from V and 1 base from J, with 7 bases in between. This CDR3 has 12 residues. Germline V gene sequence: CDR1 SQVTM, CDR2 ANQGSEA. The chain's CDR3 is CSVGPSQETQYF. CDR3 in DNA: TGCAGCGTTGGTCCGAGCCAAGAGACCCAGTACTTC.

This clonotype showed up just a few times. The CDR3 DNA is TGTGCCAGCAGCGTAGAAGGGATTGGCTACACCTTC. Translating gives CASSVEGIGYTF. This chain connects TRBV9 to TRBJ1-2; unclear D gene. Between the trimmed V and J ends, which lost 0 bases and 7 bases, there was a span of 7 bases. The germline gives CDR1 SGDLS, CDR2 YYNGEE. The length of the CDR3 is 12 residues.

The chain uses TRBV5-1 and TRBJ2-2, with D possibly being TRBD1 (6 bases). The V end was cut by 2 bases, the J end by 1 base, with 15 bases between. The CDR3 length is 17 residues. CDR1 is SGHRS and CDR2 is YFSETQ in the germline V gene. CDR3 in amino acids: CASSFPALQGNTGELFF. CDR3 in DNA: TGCGCCAGCAGCTTTCCGGCGTTACAGGGGAACACCGGGGAGCTGTTTTTT.

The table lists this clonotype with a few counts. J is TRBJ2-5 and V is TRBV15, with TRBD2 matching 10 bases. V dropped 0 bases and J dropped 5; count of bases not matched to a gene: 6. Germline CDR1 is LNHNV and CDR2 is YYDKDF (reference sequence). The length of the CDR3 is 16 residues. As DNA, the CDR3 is TGTGCCACCAGCAGAGAGCTAGCGGGAGTCCACGAGACCCAGTACTTC. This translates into CATSRELAGVHETQYF.

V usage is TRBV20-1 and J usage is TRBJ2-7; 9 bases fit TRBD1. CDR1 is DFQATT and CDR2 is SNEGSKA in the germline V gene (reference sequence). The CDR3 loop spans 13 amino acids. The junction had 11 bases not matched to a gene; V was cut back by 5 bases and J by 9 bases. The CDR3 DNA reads TGCAGTGCTCGAACAGGGGGCCGAAACGGGCAGTACTTC. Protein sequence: CSARTGGRNGQYF.

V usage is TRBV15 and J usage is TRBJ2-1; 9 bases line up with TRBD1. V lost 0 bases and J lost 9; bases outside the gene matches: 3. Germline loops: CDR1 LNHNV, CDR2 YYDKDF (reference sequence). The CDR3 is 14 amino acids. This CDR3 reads CATSRENRGPEQFF. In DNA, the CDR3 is TGTGCCACCAGCAGAGAGAACAGGGGGCCTGAGCAGTTCTTC.

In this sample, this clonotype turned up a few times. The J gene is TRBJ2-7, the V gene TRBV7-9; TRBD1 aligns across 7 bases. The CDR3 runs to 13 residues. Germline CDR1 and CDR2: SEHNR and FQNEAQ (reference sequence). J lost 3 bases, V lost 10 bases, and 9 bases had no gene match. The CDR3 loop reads CAISSRDSYEQYF. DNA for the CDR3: TGTGCCATCTCTTCCCGGGACAGCTACGAGCAGTACTTC.

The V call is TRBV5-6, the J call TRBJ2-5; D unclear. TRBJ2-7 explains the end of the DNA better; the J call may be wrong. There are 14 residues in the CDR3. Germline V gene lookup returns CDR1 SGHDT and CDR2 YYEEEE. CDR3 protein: CASSFMSNSYEQYF. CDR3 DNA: TGTGCCAGCAGCTTTATGTCCAACTCCTACGAGCAGTACTTC.

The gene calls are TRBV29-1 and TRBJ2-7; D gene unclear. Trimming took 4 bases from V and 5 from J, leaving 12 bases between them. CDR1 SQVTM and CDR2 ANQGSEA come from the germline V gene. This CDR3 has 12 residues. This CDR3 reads CSVVPQNHEQYF. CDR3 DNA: TGCAGCGTTGTTCCCCAAAACCACGAGCAGTACTTC.

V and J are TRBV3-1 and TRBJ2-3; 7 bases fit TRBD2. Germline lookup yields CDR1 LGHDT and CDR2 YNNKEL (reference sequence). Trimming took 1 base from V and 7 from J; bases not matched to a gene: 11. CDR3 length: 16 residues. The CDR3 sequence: CASSQVGRAPANTQYF. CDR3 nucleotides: TGTGCCAGCAGCCAAGTGGGGAGGGCCCCGGCGAATACGCAGTATTTT.

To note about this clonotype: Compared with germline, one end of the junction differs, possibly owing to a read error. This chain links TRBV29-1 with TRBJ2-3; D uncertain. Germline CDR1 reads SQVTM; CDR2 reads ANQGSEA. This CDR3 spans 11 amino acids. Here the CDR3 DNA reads TGCAGCGTTGATTTTACAGATACGCGGTATTTT. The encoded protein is CSVDFTDTRYF.

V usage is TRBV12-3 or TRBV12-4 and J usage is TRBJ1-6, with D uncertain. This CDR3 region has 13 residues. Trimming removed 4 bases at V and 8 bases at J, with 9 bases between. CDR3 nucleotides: TGTGCCAGCAGTTCCAATCTCTATTCACCCCTCCACTTT. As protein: CASSSNLYSPLHF.

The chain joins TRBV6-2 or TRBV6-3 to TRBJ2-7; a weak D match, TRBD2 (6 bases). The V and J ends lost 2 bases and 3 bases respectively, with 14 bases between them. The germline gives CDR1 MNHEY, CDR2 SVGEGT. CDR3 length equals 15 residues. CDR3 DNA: TGTGCCAGCAGTTACAAAGATGGACTATTCTACGAGCAGTACTTC. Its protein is CASSYKDGLFYEQYF.

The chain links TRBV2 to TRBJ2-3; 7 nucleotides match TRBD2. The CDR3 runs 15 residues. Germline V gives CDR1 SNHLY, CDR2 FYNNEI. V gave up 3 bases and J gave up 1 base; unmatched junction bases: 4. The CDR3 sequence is CASSEGSGRTDTQYF. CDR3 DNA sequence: TGTGCCAGCAGTGAGGGTAGCGGGCGCACAGATACGCAGTATTTT.

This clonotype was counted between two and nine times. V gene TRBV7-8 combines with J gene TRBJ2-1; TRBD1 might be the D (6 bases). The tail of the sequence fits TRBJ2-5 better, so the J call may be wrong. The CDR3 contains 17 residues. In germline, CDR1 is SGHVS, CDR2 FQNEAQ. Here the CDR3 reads CASSLAVRGHPRETQYF. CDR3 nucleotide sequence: TGTGCCAGCAGCTTAGCCGTTAGGGGACACCCAAGGGAGACCCAGTACTTC.

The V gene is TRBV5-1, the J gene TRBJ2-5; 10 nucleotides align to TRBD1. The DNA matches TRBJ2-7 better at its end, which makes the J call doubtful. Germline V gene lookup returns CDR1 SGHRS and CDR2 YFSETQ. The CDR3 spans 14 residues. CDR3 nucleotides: TGCGCCAGCAGCTCGGGGACAGGGGAATACGAGCAGTACTTC. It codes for CASSSGTGEYEQYF.

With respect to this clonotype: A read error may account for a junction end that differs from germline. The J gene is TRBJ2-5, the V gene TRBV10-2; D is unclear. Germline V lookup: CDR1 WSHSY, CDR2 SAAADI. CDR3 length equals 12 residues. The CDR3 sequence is CASIGDGETHYF. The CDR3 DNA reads TGCGCCAGCATTGGGGATGGAGAGACCCACTACTTC.